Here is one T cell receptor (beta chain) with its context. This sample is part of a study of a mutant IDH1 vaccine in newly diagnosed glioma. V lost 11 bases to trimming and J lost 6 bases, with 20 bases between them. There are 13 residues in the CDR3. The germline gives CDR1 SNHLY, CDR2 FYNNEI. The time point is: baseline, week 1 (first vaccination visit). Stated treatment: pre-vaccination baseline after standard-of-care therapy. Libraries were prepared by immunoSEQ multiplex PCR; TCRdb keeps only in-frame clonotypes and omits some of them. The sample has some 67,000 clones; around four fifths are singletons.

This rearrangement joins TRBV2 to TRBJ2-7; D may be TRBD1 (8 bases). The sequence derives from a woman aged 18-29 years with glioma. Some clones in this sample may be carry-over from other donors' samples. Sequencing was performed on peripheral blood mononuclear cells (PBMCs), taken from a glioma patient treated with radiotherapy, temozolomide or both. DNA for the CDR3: TGTGCCGGAAGTCCAGGGGGCGGGGGCGAGCAGTACTTC. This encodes CAGSPGGGGEQYF.